Sequencing of this T cell receptor beta chain was carried out in a study of T cells in tuberculosis. Study background: T cells were selected with CD1B tetramers loaded with glucose monomycolate.

Study-level results: The stringent gate may have excluded weak CD1B-GMM tetramer binders.

After thawing and overnight rest, PBMC were stained with GMM-loaded CD1B tetramer, viability dye and anti-CD3 for sorting. The lipid loaded on the CD1B tetramers was C32 glucose monomycolate from Rhodococcus equi. Some 95,000 tetramer-negative cells were sorted from each donor. Repertoires were generated with immunoSEQ multiplex PCR, while TCRdb's copy carries only in-frame clones and drops some. The sample lists roughly 60,000 clones, 80% to 85% occurring once. The source material was CD1b-GMM tetramer-negative cells sorted from PBMCs. This sequence was found in an adult woman with latent tuberculosis.

The CDR3 protein is CASSYPLLGASRGYTF. The DNA of the CDR3 is TGTGCCAGCAGTTACCCCCTTTTGGGGGCCTCTAGGGGCTACACCTTC. The chain carries TRBV6-5 and TRBJ1-2; maybe TRBD1 (6 bases). Between the trimmed V and J ends, which lost 2 bases and 8 bases, there was a span of 21 bases. Germline V CDR1 and CDR2: MNHEY, SVGAGI. The CDR3 is 16 residues long.